Following are 25 T cell receptor beta chains from one sample sequenced in a study of T cells in Graves' hyperthyroidism and ophthalmopathy. Amplified regions were TCR beta CDR3 sequences from RNA transcripts. The TCR CDR3 first-round RT-PCR relied on the HTBI primer set. TCRdb processed the multiplex PCR reads anew with MiXCR; each CDR3 protein has one entry. The table includes 600,000 to 850,000 distinct CDR3 sequences, around a sixth detected once. The sequencing input was blood. These receptors were obtained from a woman between 50 and 59 years old with Graves' hyperthyroidism that later progressed to Graves' ophthalmopathy.

A few counts support this clonotype. The chain has TRBV7-2 and TRBJ1-1, with D perhaps matching TRBD1 (6 bases). Germline assignment: CDR1 SGHTA and CDR2 FQGNSA. The length of the CDR3 is 16 residues. V was pared by 1 base and J by 0 bases, with 12 bases between. The CDR3 loop is CASSLVGGALNTEAFF. In DNA form, the CDR3 reads TGTGCCAGCAGCTTAGTAGGGGGGGCGTTGAACACTGAAGCTTTCTTT.

J is TRBJ1-3 and V is TRBV11-2, with D tentatively TRBD1 (5 bases). Deletions cut 5 bases from V and 9 bases from J, with 14 bases between. The CDR3 contains 13 residues. The germline V gene encodes CDR1 SGHAT and CDR2 FQNNGV. As DNA, the CDR3 is TGTGCCAGCAGCCCGCATGCCGGGACCACCATATATTTT. It encodes CASSPHAGTTIYF.

The V gene is TRBV20-1, the J gene TRBJ1-1; the D is unclear. Germline V gives CDR1 DFQATT, CDR2 SNEGSKA (reference sequence). The CDR3 has 13 residues. V shed 4 bases and J shed 2 bases, with 11 bases lying between them. The CDR3 loop is CSANGRTNTEAFF. The DNA of the CDR3 is TGCAGTGCTAACGGGAGAACTAACACTGAAGCTTTCTTT.

This clonotype was seen a few times. This chain uses TRBV10-3 with TRBJ1-1, with D perhaps matching TRBD1 (6 bases). There are 13 residues in the CDR3. Trimming removed 7 bases at V and 3 bases at J, with 12 bases between. The germline gives CDR1 ENHRY, CDR2 SYGVKD. CDR3 DNA: TGTGCCATCAACCCTGACAGGTACACTGAAGCTTTCTTT. It yields the protein CAINPDRYTEAFF.

V is TRBV7-9 and J is TRBJ2-1; D uncertain. V dropped 6 bases and J dropped 10 bases, with 22 bases sitting between them. The CDR3 is 15 amino acids. Looked up from germline, CDR1 is SEHNR and CDR2 is FQNEAQ (reference sequence). The CDR3 protein is CASRSLGSAAWEQFF. The CDR3 bases are TGTGCCAGCAGGTCCCTGGGCTCGGCGGCTTGGGAGCAGTTCTTC. The whole variable domain, filled in from reference TRBV7-9 and TRBJ2-1, reads DTGVSQNPRHKITKRGQNVTFRCDPISEHNRLYWYRQTLGQGPEFLTYFQNEAQLEKSRLLSDRFSAERPKGSFSTLEIQRTEQGDSAMYLCASRSLGSAAWEQFFGPGTRLTVL.

The CDR3 loop is CASSVSGPPGANVLTF. The CDR3 coding sequence is TGTGCCAGCAGCGTTTCCGGGCCCCCTGGGGCCAACGTCCTGACTTTC. V usage is TRBV9 and J usage is TRBJ2-6, with D hard to call. V was cut by 2 bases and J by 2 bases, with 11 bases left in between. This CDR3 comprises 16 residues. In germline, CDR1 is SGDLS, CDR2 YYNGEE.

This clonotype was counted only a few times. The V call is TRBV7-9, the J call TRBJ1-5; 7 bases are shared with TRBD1. Germline values: CDR1 SEHNR, CDR2 FQNEAQ (reference sequence). The CDR3 length is 13 residues. Trimming removed 5 bases from V and 10 bases from J; junction bases left unmatched: 8. DNA of the CDR3: TGTGCCAGCAGCCTAATCCCAGGGGGACCCCAGCATTTT. This encodes CASSLIPGGPQHF.

This clonotype has more than one count but fewer than ten. The chain links TRBV5-6 to TRBJ2-1, with a tentative D call TRBD1 (5 bases). Germline V gene lookup returns CDR1 SGHDT and CDR2 YYEEEE. Trimming took off 3 bases at V and 1 base at J, with 14 bases between the two ends. This CDR3 comprises 16 residues. CDR3 loop: CASSYTGTWSYNEQFF. In nucleotides, the CDR3 is TGTGCCAGCAGCTACACAGGCACTTGGTCCTACAATGAGCAGTTCTTC.

This clonotype appeared a few times. The chain is built from TRBV7-9 and TRBJ2-1; 8 bases map to TRBD1. The CDR3 contains 14 residues. V trimming: 5 bases; J trimming: 4 bases; junction bases outside the gene matches: 4. Germline-derived CDR1 and CDR2 are SEHNR and FQNEAQ (reference sequence). CDR3 residues: CASSGGQVYNEQFF. The CDR3 region has the DNA TGTGCCAGCAGCGGGGGACAGGTTTACAATGAGCAGTTCTTC. Variable domain in full (rest from reference TRBV7-9 and TRBJ2-1): DTGVSQNPRHKITKRGQNVTFRCDPISEHNRLYWYRQTLGQGPEFLTYFQNEAQLEKSRLLSDRFSAERPKGSFSTLEIQRTEQGDSAMYLCASSGGQVYNEQFFGPGTRLTVL.

This clonotype was counted many times. The gene calls are TRBV3-1 and TRBJ1-1; possible D gene TRBD1, 5 bases. V lost 2 bases to trimming and J lost 3 bases, with 10 bases between them. The germline V gene encodes CDR1 LGHDT and CDR2 YNNKEL (reference sequence). The length of the CDR3 is 14 residues. DNA for the CDR3: TGTGCCAGCAGCCAATTTTTGGGGGACACTGAAGCTTTCTTT. Amino acids: CASSQFLGDTEAFF. Full variable domain (rest looked up from reference TRBV3-1 and TRBJ1-1): DTAVSQTPKYLVTQMGNDKSIKCEQNLGHDTMYWYKQDSKKFLKIMFSYNNKELIINETVPNRFSPKSPDKAHLNLHINSLELGDSAVYFCASSQFLGDTEAFFGQGTRLTVV.

This rearrangement joins TRBV19 to TRBJ2-2; perhaps TRBD2 as D (5 bases). The CDR3 is made up of 16 amino acids. V was shortened by 8 bases and J by 3 bases, with 19 bases between the two germline ends. Germline CDR1 LNHDA, CDR2 SQIVND (reference sequence). CDR3 in DNA: TGTGCCAGTTCTCCCCACTTCGGGGTAGACACCGGGGAGCTGTTTTTT. Translated, it gives CASSPHFGVDTGELFF.

V gene TRBV10-3 combines with J gene TRBJ1-4; unclear D gene. The CDR3 runs to 13 residues. The germline V gene has CDR1 ENHRY and CDR2 SYGVKD. V was pared by 6 bases and J by 4 bases, with 9 bases between. Written as DNA, the CDR3 is TGTGCCATCAGGGCAAGAGATAATGAAAAACTGTTTTTT. It is translated as CAIRARDNEKLFF.

This clonotype was found many times. The J gene is TRBJ1-6, the V gene TRBV20-1; D gene ambiguous. Trimming took 3 bases from V and 7 from J, leaving 7 bases between them. CDR1 and CDR2 (germline): DFQATT, SNEGSKA (reference sequence). This CDR3 contains 12 residues. The CDR3 is CSARRHNSPLHF. The CDR3 nucleotides read TGCAGTGCTAGGAGACACAATTCACCCCTCCACTTT.

This clonotype was counted many times. V usage is TRBV12-3 or TRBV12-4 and J usage is TRBJ1-1; no clear D gene. This CDR3 has 13 amino acids. Trimming removed 6 bases at V and 4 bases at J, with 12 bases between. CDR3 nucleotide sequence: TGTGCCAGCAGGTATCTTATGGGCACTGAAGCTTTCTTT. This sequence encodes CASRYLMGTEAFF.

Worth noting for this clonotype: At one end the junction does not follow the germline gene, possibly because of a read error. The genes are TRBV4-1 and TRBJ1-1; D not resolved. Germline values: CDR1 MGHRA, CDR2 YSYEKL. This CDR3 comprises 15 residues. In nucleotides, the CDR3 is TGCGTCAGCAGCCAAGAAGCAGCCATGAACACTGAAGCTTTCTTT. Protein sequence: CVSSQEAAMNTEAFF.

This clonotype was seen ten or more times. The gene calls are TRBV7-9 and TRBJ2-1, with D possibly being TRBD2 (7 bases). Trimming took off 5 bases at V and 9 bases at J, with 17 bases between the two ends. This CDR3 is 14 amino acids long. Per the germline V gene, CDR1 is SEHNR and CDR2 is FQNEAQ (reference sequence). The CDR3 spells CASSPPAGAGEQFF. The CDR3 DNA reads as TGTGCCAGCAGCCCCCCGGCGGGGGCAGGTGAGCAGTTCTTC.

In regard to this clonotype: A much larger clonotype is one base distant, so this may be a read error. This likely comes from a read error, as the CDR3 has no conserved phenylalanine or tryptophan at its end. DNA of the CDR3: TGCGCCAGCAGCCAGGGTACCATGGCAGGGGGTACTGAAGCTTTCTCT. Amino acids: CASSQGTMAGGTEAFS. The gene calls are TRBV4-1 and TRBJ1-1; 7 nucleotides agree with TRBD1. Germline trimming cut 3 bases from V and 5 bases from J; bases unmatched to any gene: 12. The V gene's germline CDR1 is MGHRA and CDR2 YSYEKL. CDR3 length equals 16 residues.

This clonotype showed up many times. The rearrangement links TRBV6-2 or TRBV6-3 to TRBJ1-1; D call uncertain. CDR3 length: 13 amino acids. Germline V lookup: CDR1 MNHEY, CDR2 SVGEGT. Trimming removed 0 bases from V and 5 bases from J, with 7 bases in between. In nucleotides, the CDR3 is TGTGCCAGCAGTTACTCGTTCCAGACTGAAGCTTTCTTT. Translation gives CASSYSFQTEAFF.

This clonotype was detected a few times. The chain recombines TRBV5-1 with TRBJ2-3; 10 nucleotides match TRBD2. This CDR3 has 15 residues. The V gene end was trimmed by 4 bases and the J gene end by 2 bases; junction bases not matched to a gene: 4. The germline V gene has CDR1 SGHRS and CDR2 YFSETQ. This chain's CDR3 is CASSISGGVTDTQYF. As DNA, the CDR3 is TGCGCCAGCAGCATAAGCGGGGGGGTCACAGATACGCAGTATTTT.

This clonotype was counted between two and nine times. The CDR3: CSALAGGRTYEQYF. Written as DNA, the CDR3 is TGCAGTGCTTTAGCGGGGGGCCGCACCTACGAGCAGTACTTC. The chain has TRBV20-1 and TRBJ2-7; the match to TRBD2 covers 10 bases. The germline V gene has CDR1 DFQATT and CDR2 SNEGSKA (reference sequence). The CDR3 is made up of 14 amino acids. J gave up 2 bases and V 5 bases, and 6 bases lay outside the gene matches.

For this clonotype: A much bigger clone sits one base away, suggesting this may be a read error. J is TRBJ2-7 and V is TRBV5-1; D is possibly TRBD1 or TRBD2 (5 bases each). This CDR3 region has 14 residues. The germline V and J ends were trimmed by 7 bases and 0 bases, with 14 bases remaining between them. The germline gives CDR1 SGHRS, CDR2 YFSETQ. Written as DNA, the CDR3 is TGCGCCAGCGGGGACCCAAGGGGCTCCTACGAGCAGTACTTC. Its protein is CASGDPRGSYEQYF.

A few counts support this clonotype. The chain couples TRBV5-1 to TRBJ2-1, with D unresolved. Germline V lookup: CDR1 SGHRS, CDR2 YFSETQ. Trimming cost V 2 bases and J 2 bases, with 8 bases left between them. The CDR3 has 14 residues. The CDR3 is CASSLQKPYNEQFF. CDR3 DNA: TGCGCCAGCAGCTTACAGAAACCCTACAATGAGCAGTTCTTC.

The table lists this clonotype with many counts. This chain uses TRBV13 with TRBJ2-5; D is undetermined. The germline CDR1 and CDR2 sequences are PRHDT and FYEKMQ (reference sequence). This CDR3 has 14 amino acids. V gave up 1 base and J gave up 9 bases, with 15 bases separating them. This chain's CDR3 is CASSLDDGRWSQYF. CDR3 in DNA: TGTGCCAGCAGCTTAGACGACGGCCGTTGGTCCCAGTACTTC. The full variable domain, in which reference TRBV13 and TRBJ2-5 provide the parts outside the CDR3, is AAGVIQSPRHLIKEKRETATLKCYPIPRHDTVYWYQQGPGQDPQFLISFYEKMQSDKGSIPDRFSAQQFSDYHSELNMSSLELGDSALYFCASSLDDGRWSQYFGPGTRLLVL.

There are a few counts of this clonotype. DNA of the CDR3: TGTGCCAGCAGCTTAGCAACGGGCGAGCAGTACTTC. Its translation: CASSLATGEQYF. The chain has TRBV7-6 and TRBJ2-7; no definite D call. The CDR3 sequence is 12 residues long. Germline CDR1 SGHVS, CDR2 FNYEAQ. V lost 0 bases to trimming and J lost 6 bases, with 6 bases between them.

The table lists this clonotype with a few counts. The V gene is TRBV9, the J gene TRBJ2-2; 7 bases map to TRBD1. The CDR3 is 14 amino acids. V shed 3 bases, J shed 5 bases, and the junction held 4 bases outside the gene matches. Germline assignment: CDR1 SGDLS and CDR2 YYNGEE. CDR3: CASSATGSTGELFF. As DNA, the CDR3 is TGTGCCAGCAGCGCGACAGGGTCTACCGGGGAGCTGTTTTTT.